This entry lists 18 T cell receptor beta chains sequenced from one sample in a study of T cell repertoires in cytomegalovirus infection. TCRdb reprocessed the reads via MiXCR and lists one record per CDR3 protein. Of about 89,000 distinct CDR3 sequences in the sample, about 31% were seen once. Antigens of these TCRs are unknown. Sequences were derived from CD8+ T cells from cultured PBMCs, sampled from culture after CMV antigen stimulation. The receptors come from a human donor in good health (CMV status not recorded). Some clones in this sample may be carry-over from other donors' samples.

This chain joins TRBV11-2 and TRBJ2-7; D possibly corresponds to TRBD1 (6 bases). In germline, CDR1 is SGHAT, CDR2 FQNNGV. The ends were cut back, 7 bases at V and 5 bases at J, with 18 bases in the middle. The CDR3 extends over 14 amino acids. The CDR3 sequence is CASTYQGIRDEQYF. CDR3 sequence (DNA): TGTGCCAGCACCTACCAGGGGATAAGGGACGAGCAGTACTTC.

V gene TRBV18 combines with J gene TRBJ1-5, with TRBD1 identical over 7 bases. The CDR3 totals 15 residues. Germline CDR1 KGHSH, CDR2 LQKENI. The V segment lost 2 bases and the J segment 4 bases; nucleotides outside the gene matches: 5. The CDR3 region is CASSPAETGNQPQHF. The CDR3, as DNA: TGTGCCAGCTCACCAGCGGAGACAGGGAATCAGCCCCAGCATTTT.

This clonotype appeared many times. The chain recombines TRBV11-2 with TRBJ2-1; TRBD2 aligns across 8 bases. V was clipped by 5 bases and J by 7 bases; unmatched bases: 16. The germline gives CDR1 SGHAT, CDR2 FQNNGV. This CDR3 contains 17 residues. The CDR3 reads CASSPFTGGGQGNEQFF. The CDR3 DNA sequence: TGTGCCAGCAGCCCGTTTACCGGGGGGGGGCAAGGGAATGAGCAGTTCTTC.

The V call is TRBV27, the J call TRBJ1-5; TRBD1 matches at 7 bases. Trimming took 2 bases from V and 4 from J; bases not matched to a gene: 5. The CDR3 loop spans 15 amino acids. Germline V gene sequence: CDR1 MNHEY, CDR2 SMNVEV (reference sequence). CDR3 in amino acids: CASSLVGQNNQPQHF. In DNA form, the CDR3 reads TGTGCCAGCAGTTTAGTGGGACAGAATAATCAGCCCCAGCATTTT.

As to this clonotype: One end of the junction fails to match germline, which may point to a read error. The chain couples TRBV7-4 to TRBJ2-2; D unresolved. Germline CDR1 reads SGHVT; CDR2 reads SQSDAQ. The CDR3 is 13 amino acids. CDR3 coding DNA: TGTGCCAGCAACTTAGTCCCCACCGGGGAGCTGTTTTTT. This encodes CASNLVPTGELFF.

The rearrangement uses TRBV20-1 and TRBJ2-5, with D perhaps given as TRBD1 or TRBD2 (6 bases each). Trimming took 2 bases from V and 4 from J, leaving 14 bases between them. Germline loops: CDR1 DFQATT, CDR2 SNEGSKA (reference sequence). The CDR3 is 14 amino acids. CDR3 loop: CSARPTSRGETQYF. CDR3 sequence (DNA): TGCAGTGCTAGACCCACTAGCAGGGGAGAGACCCAGTACTTC.

This rearrangement joins TRBV15 to TRBJ1-2, with 8 nucleotides matching TRBD1. Germline V CDR1 and CDR2: LNHNV, YYDKDF (reference sequence). The V gene end was trimmed by 6 bases and the J gene end by 5 bases; junction bases not matched to a gene: 8. CDR3 length: 14 residues. CDR3 sequence (DNA): TGTGCCACCAGTCCTGGACAGGGAGGGTATGGCTACACCTTC. It codes for CATSPGQGGYGYTF.

This clonotype was counted ten times or more. J is TRBJ2-5 and V is TRBV7-6; TRBD2 is a possible D gene (7 bases). Germline lookup yields CDR1 SGHVS and CDR2 FNYEAQ. The V end was cut by 5 bases, the J end by 1 base, with 14 bases between. This CDR3 spans 15 amino acids. Here the CDR3 reads CASSTPAGAQETQYF. CDR3 sequence (DNA): TGTGCCAGCAGCACCCCGGCGGGGGCCCAAGAGACCCAGTACTTC. Together with reference TRBV7-6 and TRBJ2-5, the CDR3 gives the full variable domain: GAGVSQSPRYKVTKRGQDVALRCDPISGHVSLYWYRQALGQGPEFLTYFNYEAQQDKSGLPNDRFSAERPEGSISTLTIQRTEQRDSAMYRCASSTPAGAQETQYFGPGTRLLVL.

The rearrangement joins TRBV7-4 to TRBJ2-7; weak D call: TRBD2 (5 bases). The CDR3 totals 15 residues. Per germline, CDR1 SGHVT and CDR2 SQSDAQ. Trimming took off 1 base at V and 2 bases at J, with 12 bases between the two ends. The CDR3 here is CASSLVPGKAYEQYF. CDR3 nucleotide sequence: TGTGCCAGCAGCTTAGTACCGGGAAAAGCCTACGAGCAGTACTTC.

Ten or more counts support this clonotype. The V call is TRBV7-8, the J call TRBJ1-2; TRBD1 aligns across 8 bases. V lost 5 bases and J lost 8; bases outside the gene matches: 10. The CDR3 totals 14 residues. The germline V gene encodes CDR1 SGHVS and CDR2 FQNEAQ. DNA for the CDR3: TGTGCCAGCAGCCCGGGACAGGTTAACGGGGGCTACACCTTC. Protein product: CASSPGQVNGGYTF.

The genes are TRBV4-1 and TRBJ1-4, with a tentative D call TRBD1 (5 bases). This CDR3 region has 16 residues. CDR1 MGHRA and CDR2 YSYEKL come from the germline V gene. V was cut by 1 base and J by 1 base, with 10 bases left in between. The DNA of the CDR3 is TGCGCCAGCAGCCAAGGGCCCACAGGAACTAATGAAAAACTGTTTTTT. Translating it yields CASSQGPTGTNEKLFF.

This clonotype was recorded many times. The chain is built from TRBV20-1 and TRBJ2-7; D gene unclear. The germline V gene has CDR1 DFQATT and CDR2 SNEGSKA (reference sequence). V gave up 2 bases and J gave up 7 bases, with 15 bases separating them. The CDR3 totals 13 residues. CDR3 residues: CSARRRAGEEQYF. The CDR3 DNA is TGCAGTGCTAGAAGAAGGGCCGGAGAGGAGCAGTACTTC.

This clonotype was observed at least ten times. In DNA, the CDR3 is TGTGCCAGTAGACGAGAGGGGGCGCGCGCTGAAGCTTTCTTT. As protein: CASRREGARAEAFF. This chain links TRBV19 with TRBJ1-1; 7 bases map to TRBD1. The CDR3 loop spans 14 amino acids. J was trimmed by 6 bases and V by 6 bases; bases with no gene match: 10. Germline V CDR1 and CDR2: LNHDA, SQIVND (reference sequence).

This clonotype turned up a few times. This sequence joins TRBV29-1 and TRBJ1-2; D is ambiguous. Trimming took 4 bases from V and 6 from J, leaving 6 bases between them. Germline V CDR1 and CDR2: SQVTM, ANQGSEA. The CDR3 length is 10 residues. CDR3 DNA: TGCAGCGTTGGGTTGGATGGCTACACCTTC. The encoded protein is CSVGLDGYTF.

This clonotype was detected a few times. The chain recombines TRBV12-3 or TRBV12-4 with TRBJ2-3; D is ambiguous. The CDR3 extends over 15 amino acids. The V end lost 2 bases, the J end lost 2 bases, and 11 bases lay between the germline ends. CDR3 region: CASSLSQVLTDTQYF. CDR3 DNA sequence: TGTGCCAGCAGTTTAAGTCAGGTTCTCACAGATACGCAGTATTTT.

The chain uses TRBV2 and TRBJ2-1, with TRBD2 matching 10 bases. Germline trimming cut 3 bases from V and 4 bases from J; bases unmatched to any gene: 6. The germline V gene encodes CDR1 SNHLY and CDR2 FYNNEI. CDR3 size: 16 residues. In nucleotides, the CDR3 is TGTGCCAGCAGTGATATACTAGCGGGATTATACAATGAGCAGTTCTTC. Its protein is CASSDILAGLYNEQFF.

The chain uses TRBV24-1 and TRBJ1-1; D uncertain. The CDR3 extends over 12 amino acids. CDR1 and CDR2 from the germline V gene are KGHDR and SFDVKD. The V gene lost 1 base and the J gene lost 4 bases, with 3 bases spanning the gap. CDR3 DNA: TGTGCCACCAGTGATTTTGGCACTGAAGCTTTCTTT. This sequence encodes CATSDFGTEAFF.

The gene calls are TRBV7-9 and TRBJ1-3, with D maybe TRBD1 (5 bases). Trimming took off 10 bases at V and 1 base at J, with 17 bases between the two ends. This CDR3 spans 15 amino acids. Germline values: CDR1 SEHNR, CDR2 FQNEAQ (reference sequence). CDR3 residues: CATPRESSSGNTIYF. The CDR3 coding sequence is TGTGCCACACCCAGGGAGTCTTCTTCTGGAAACACCATATATTTT. The variable domain in full, with the rest retrieved from reference TRBV7-9 and TRBJ1-3, is DTGVSQNPRHKITKRGQNVTFRCDPISEHNRLYWYRQTLGQGPEFLTYFQNEAQLEKSRLLSDRFSAERPKGSFSTLEIQRTEQGDSAMYLCATPRESSSGNTIYFGEGSWLTVV.